Listed below are T cell receptor beta chains from one sample, sequenced in a study of OX40 agonist ivuxolimab in advanced cancers. Data came from immunoSEQ multiplex PCR; TCRdb stores just in-frame clones and leaves some out. The table shows approximately 52,000 clones, with about four fifths occurring only once. Sequenced material: CD4+ or CD8+ T cells sorted from blood, taken in a trial of the OX40 agonist ivuxolimab. Every receptor here comes from an adult with an advanced solid tumor such as melanoma, head and neck, liver or kidney cancer. CDR3s include the opening cysteine and the closing phenylalanine or tryptophan. A D gene is named only where the DNA matches it firmly. Clone size is not always given. Where it is, it says once, few, many or a class for expanded clones.

>TRBD2|TRBV7-9|13|-|TRBJ2-7
CASSRGSSNEQYF
TGTGCCAGCAGCCGCGGGAGTTCAAACGAGCAGTACTTC
>-|TRBV10-3|13|-|TRBJ2-5
CAISGGFQETQYF
TGTGCCATCAGTGGGGGTTTCCAAGAGACCCAGTACTTC
>TRBD1|TRBV19|15|-|TRBJ1-1
CASSLRTGKNTEAFF
TGTGCCAGTAGTCTCCGGACAGGGAAGAACACTGAAGCTTTCTTT
>-|TRBV11-3|13|-|TRBJ2-2
CASSRSLTGELFF
TGTGCCAGCAGCCGCTCCTTAACCGGGGAGCTGTTTTTT
>-|TRBV7-3|15|-|TRBJ2-1
CASSLGAGNNNEQFF
TGTGCCAGCAGCTTAGGCGCCGGGAACAACAATGAGCAGTTCTTC
>-|TRBV5-1|13|-|TRBJ2-2
CASSLDGAGELFF
TGCGCCAGCAGCTTGGACGGGGCCGGGGAGCTGTTTTTT
>-|TRBV7-2|14|-|TRBJ1-2
CASSEGGPNYGYTF
TGTGCCAGCAGCGAGGGGGGACCTAACTATGGCTACACCTTC
>-|TRBV27|14|-|TRBJ2-6
CASTYSSGANVLTF
TGTGCCAGCACATACAGCTCTGGGGCCAACGTCCTGACTTTC
>-|TRBV10-3|15|once|TRBJ1-5
CAISPPGHPMLPQHF
TGTGCCATCAGTCCCCCGGGACATCCTATGCTGCCCCAGCATTTT
>TRBD2|TRBV7-3|14|once|TRBJ2-1
CASSSVAGGFEQFF
TGTGCCAGCAGCTCAGTAGCGGGGGGCTTTGAGCAGTTCTTC
>TRBD1|TRBV19|16|-|TRBJ2-7
CASSGARTGSSYEQYF
TGTGCCAGTAGTGGCGCCCGGACAGGAAGCTCCTACGAGCAGTACTTC
>TRBD2|TRBV19|14|-|TRBJ2-7
CASSSTSGFYEQYF
TGTGCCAGTAGTTCGACTAGCGGGTTCTACGAGCAGTACTTC
>-|TRBV21-1|11|-|TRBJ2-7
CASSTQDFPRF
TGTGCCAGCAGCACCCAGGACTTCCCCCGTTTC
>TRBD1|TRBV5-4|17|few|TRBJ2-1
CASSLGTDRGRGNEQFF
TGTGCCAGCAGCTTGGGCACGGACAGGGGGAGAGGCAATGAGCAGTTCTTC
>TRBD1|TRBV19|15|-|TRBJ1-5
CASSPADRGSQPQHF
TGTGCCAGTAGTCCTGCTGACAGGGGGAGTCAGCCCCAGCATTTT
>TRBD2|TRBV7-7|15|-|TRBJ2-3
CASAEGLGGTDTQYF
TGTGCTAGCGCAGAGGGACTAGGCGGGACAGATACGCAGTATTTT
>-|TRBV27|14|few|TRBJ1-1
CASRTLVSNTEAFF
TGTGCCAGCAGGACCCTAGTCTCGAACACTGAAGCTTTCTTT
>TRBD2|TRBV6-5|15|-|TRBJ2-1
CASRGLAGEYNEQFF
TGTGCCAGCAGGGGACTAGCGGGGGAGTACAATGAGCAGTTCTTC
>-|TRBV5-6|17|-|TRBJ2-4
CASSLVSLGIAKNIQYF
TGTGCCAGCAGCTTGGTCTCTTTGGGGATAGCCAAAAACATTCAGTACTTC
>-|TRBV21-1|17|-|TRBJ2-7
CASKLWRRDPKIYEQYF
TGTGCCAGCAAGCTGTGGAGGAGGGACCCCAAAATCTACGAGCAGTACTTC
>TRBD2|TRBV7-9|15|-|TRBJ2-3
CASSRGESSTDTQYF
TGTGCCAGCAGCCGGGGGGAGTCTAGCACAGATACGCAGTATTTT
>TRBD1|TRBV6-6|15|-|TRBJ1-4
CASSNPDRGDEKLFF
TGTGCCAGCAGTAACCCGGACAGGGGCGATGAAAAACTGTTTTTT
>-|TRBV10-1|20|-|TRBJ2-3
CASSVFTVGLNSLSTDTQYF
TGCGCCAGCAGTGTTTTCACAGTTGGACTCAACTCGCTAAGCACAGATACGCAGTATTTT
>-|TRBV4-1|14|-|TRBJ1-6
CASSPLGRASPLHF
TGCGCCAGCAGCCCCCTCGGCAGGGCTTCACCCCTCCACTTT
>-|TRBV11-2|16|-|TRBJ2-5
CASSLGGWGPQETQYF
TGTGCCAGCAGCTTAGGGGGTTGGGGGCCCCAGGAGACCCAGTACTTC
>-|TRBV23-1|13|-|TRBJ1-2
CASSLPTGEGYTF
TGCGCCAGCAGTCTTCCGACAGGAGAAGGCTACACCTTC
>-|TRBV30|17|-|TRBJ1-6
CAWSAQRASSYNSPLHF
TGTGCCTGGAGTGCCCAGAGGGCCAGCTCCTATAATTCACCCCTCCACTTT
>TRBD1|TRBV5-4|15|few|TRBJ1-4
CASSQGQGGNEKLFF
TGTGCCAGCAGTCAAGGACAGGGTGGTAATGAAAAACTGTTTTTT
>TRBD1|TRBV5-4|15|once|TRBJ2-5
CASSSPGQGAETQYF
TGTGCCAGCAGCTCCCCGGGACAGGGCGCGGAGACCCAGTACTTC
>TRBD2|TRBV7-9|16|-|TRBJ2-1
CASSLMGLAGYNEQFF
TGTGCCAGCAGCTTAATGGGACTAGCGGGTTACAATGAGCAGTTCTTC
>TRBD2|TRBV11-1|15|-|TRBJ2-2
CASSLALAGVGELFF
TGTGCCAGCAGCTTAGCGTTAGCGGGAGTCGGGGAGCTGTTTTTT
>-|TRBV5-1|15|-|TRBJ1-1
CASSLEGIEGTEAFF
TGCGCCAGCAGCTTGGAGGGGATTGAGGGCACTGAAGCTTTCTTT
>TRBD2|TRBV6-4|16|-|TRBJ2-3
CASSAGLAGGTDTQYF
TGTGCCAGCAGTGCTGGACTAGCGGGGGGAACAGATACGCAGTATTTT